One sample yielded the 5 T cell receptor beta chains listed below, sequenced in a study of shared clonotypes between healthy human individuals (dated by TCRdb to 2019 to 2021). Library creation used the immunoSEQ multiplex PCR assay. Sourced from immuneACCESS, this table was stored by TCRdb with only in-frame sequences that have V and J called. A share of the clones is absent; for the studies checked, an unresolved V gene accounts for under half, and the remainder has no known explanation. Here the sample has a few million clones; over 85% occur a single time. The ten largest account for about 0.13% of the sample. The material sequenced was naive CD4+ T cells sorted from blood. Read against the paper, the sample's cell subset or site label means: CD45RA+ positively selected. These TCRs come from a man aged 18 to 29 in good health.

V and J are TRBV5-1 and TRBJ2-1; D gene uncertain. Germline CDR1 is SGHRS and CDR2 is YFSETQ. V gave up 9 bases and J gave up 0 bases, with 16 bases separating them. The CDR3 is made up of 15 amino acids. The CDR3 DNA reads as TGCGCCACCTCCGAAATCGGCAGCTCCTACAATGAGCAGTTCTTC. This gives the protein CATSEIGSSYNEQFF.

Comment on this clone: An end of the junction differs from the germline gene, which may be a read error. The chain has TRBV7-7 and TRBJ2-2; 7 positions match TRBD1. The CDR3 covers 15 residues. The germline V gene encodes CDR1 SSHAT and CDR2 FNYEAQ (reference sequence). This CDR3 is CASSPTGMGTGELFF. DNA for the CDR3: TGTGCTAGCAGCCCGACAGGGATGGGCACCGGGGAGCTGTTTTTT.

The rearrangement joins TRBV14 to TRBJ1-2; D not resolved. V dropped 0 bases and J dropped 8 bases, with 22 bases sitting between them. Germline V gives CDR1 SGHDN, CDR2 FVKESK. The CDR3 covers 17 residues. CDR3 in amino acids: CASSQEGPFEGRRGYTF. As DNA, the CDR3 is TGTGCCAGCAGCCAAGAAGGTCCCTTTGAGGGCCGGCGGGGCTACACCTTC.

The V and J genes are TRBV7-8 and TRBJ2-7; TRBD2 matches at 9 bases. Germline trimming cut 1 base from V and 4 bases from J; bases unmatched to any gene: 26. CDR1 is SGHVS and CDR2 is FQNEAQ in the germline V gene. The CDR3 extends over 22 amino acids. In DNA, the CDR3 is TGTGCCAGCAGCTTAGAAAGAGGACGGGACCTTGTAATGCGGGAGGGCTTTTACGAGCAGTACTTC. It translates to CASSLERGRDLVMREGFYEQYF.

The chain is built from TRBV28 and TRBJ2-2; weak D call: TRBD2 (6 bases). The CDR3 is 15 amino acids. The V end lost 2 bases, the J end lost 0 bases, and 7 bases lay between the germline ends. Per germline, CDR1 MDHEN and CDR2 SYDVKM. The CDR3 region is CASSLAGPNTGELFF. In nucleotides, the CDR3 is TGTGCCAGCAGTTTAGCGGGGCCGAACACCGGGGAGCTGTTTTTT.